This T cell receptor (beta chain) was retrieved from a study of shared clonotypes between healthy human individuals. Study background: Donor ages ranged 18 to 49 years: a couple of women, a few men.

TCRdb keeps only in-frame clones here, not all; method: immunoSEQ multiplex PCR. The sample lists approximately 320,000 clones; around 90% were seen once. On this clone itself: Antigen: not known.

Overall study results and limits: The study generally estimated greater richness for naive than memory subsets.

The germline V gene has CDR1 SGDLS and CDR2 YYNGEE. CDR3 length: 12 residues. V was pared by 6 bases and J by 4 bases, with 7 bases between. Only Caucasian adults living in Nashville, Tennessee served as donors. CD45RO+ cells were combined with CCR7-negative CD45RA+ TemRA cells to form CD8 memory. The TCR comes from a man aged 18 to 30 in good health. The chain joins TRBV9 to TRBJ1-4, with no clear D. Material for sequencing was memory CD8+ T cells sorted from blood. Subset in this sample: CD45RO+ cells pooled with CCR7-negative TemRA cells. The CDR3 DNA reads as TGTGCCAGCAAAGGAAGTAATGAAAAACTGTTTTTT. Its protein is CASKGSNEKLFF.